The 26 T cell receptor beta chains in this list originate from one sample, sequenced in a study of blood T cells in healthy people across ages (dated by TCRdb to between 2015 and 2017). The library was generated by 5' RACE. Instrument used: Illumina HiSeq 2500. A second about 7 to 12 cycle PCR used a sample-barcoded 5' primer and a J-beta primer mix. Using fastp at Q25 and MiXCR, TCRdb reprocessed the public reads and kept productive beta chains. Every distinct CDR3 protein forms one entry, paired with its most common genes and DNA. The sample table records 1.5 million to 2 million distinct CDR3 sequences; around 50% of these occur just once. The biggest ten clones account for roughly 2% of the sample. Sequencing used blood. Receptors originate from a woman in her 40s in good health.

This clonotype was picked up a small number of times. The J gene is TRBJ2-1, the V gene TRBV2; no clear D. Trimming shortened V by 5 bases and J by 6 bases, and 11 bases separated the two germline ends. The germline gives CDR1 SNHLY, CDR2 FYNNEI. CDR3 length: 13 residues. CDR3 DNA: TGTGCCAGCAGTCAGACGGTGGTCAATGAGCAGTTCTTC. Translated, it gives CASSQTVVNEQFF.

This rearrangement joins TRBV27 to TRBJ2-3; 9 nucleotides align to TRBD2. The CDR3 is 15 residues long. The V and J ends lost 7 bases and 3 bases, in that order; junction bases with no gene match: 8. CDR1 is MNHEY and CDR2 is SMNVEV in the germline V gene (reference sequence). The DNA of the CDR3 is TGTGCCAGCAAGGGCGGGGGGGCGGCAACAGATACGCAGTATTTT. As protein: CASKGGGAATDTQYF.

The chain employs TRBV7-2 and TRBJ1-2, with TRBD1 matching over 8 bases. V shed 6 bases and J 4 bases; nucleotides not matched to a gene: 4. The CDR3 consists of 13 residues. CDR1 is SGHTA, CDR2 FQGNSA, per germline. CDR3 protein: CASRRTGPYGYTF. The CDR3 DNA is TGTGCCAGCAGAAGGACAGGGCCCTATGGCTACACCTTC.

The gene calls are TRBV12-3 or TRBV12-4 and TRBJ1-5; D may be TRBD1 (5 bases). CDR3 length: 14 amino acids. With 7 bases removed from V and 0 bases from J, the gap between germline ends came to 10 bases. The CDR3 reads CASKGGGSNQPQHF. CDR3 nucleotide sequence: TGTGCCAGCAAGGGTGGGGGTAGCAATCAGCCCCAGCATTTT.

The genes are TRBV7-2 and TRBJ1-5, with TRBD1 identical over 10 bases. The CDR3 loop spans 17 amino acids. Per germline, CDR1 SGHTA and CDR2 FQGNSA. Trimming took 5 bases from V and 7 from J; bases not matched to a gene: 14. CDR3 region: CASSQRQGAGISQPQHF. Here the CDR3 DNA reads TGTGCCAGCAGCCAGAGACAGGGGGCTGGAATCAGCCAGCCCCAGCATTTT. The whole variable domain, remainder taken from reference TRBV7-2 and TRBJ1-5, is GAGVSQSPSNKVTEKGKDVELRCDPISGHTALYWYRQSLGQGLEFLIYFQGNSAPDKSGLPSDRFSAERTGGSVSTLTIQRTQQEDSAVYLCASSQRQGAGISQPQHFGDGTRLSIL.

The genes are TRBV20-1 and TRBJ2-7, with D possibly matching TRBD2 (5 bases). CDR3 length: 13 amino acids. The V gene's germline CDR1 is DFQATT and CDR2 SNEGSKA (reference sequence). Between the trimmed V and J ends, which lost 6 bases and 4 bases, there was a span of 16 bases. CDR3 nucleotides: TGCAGTGCCCCCCCCGATACGGGATACGAGCAGTACTTC. Amino acids: CSAPPDTGYEQYF.

The chain combines TRBV9 with TRBJ2-2; TRBD2 matches at 12 bases. Germline CDR1 is SGDLS and CDR2 is YYNGEE. The CDR3 consists of 18 residues. Germline trimming cut 0 bases from V and 5 bases from J; bases unmatched to any gene: 8. The CDR3 coding sequence is TGTGCCAGCAGCGTAGTCGCTAGCGGGGGGGCGTTTACCGGGGAGCTGTTTTTT. It codes for CASSVVASGGAFTGELFF. Complete variable domain (other parts from reference TRBV9 and TRBJ2-2): DSGVTQTPKHLITATGQRVTLRCSPRSGDLSVYWYQQSLDQGLQFLIQYYNGEERAKGNILERFSAQQFPDLHSELNLSSLELGDSALYFCASSVVASGGAFTGELFFGEGSRLTVL.

This rearrangement joins TRBV2 to TRBJ2-5; D gene uncertain. Per the germline V gene, CDR1 is SNHLY and CDR2 is FYNNEI. V lost 7 bases, J lost 9 bases, and 12 bases lay in between. The CDR3 has 11 amino acids. The CDR3: CASNRKGAQYF. In DNA, the CDR3 is TGTGCCAGCAATCGGAAGGGTGCCCAGTACTTC.

CDR3 amino acids: CSAPLRTVNTEAFF. The CDR3 DNA reads as TGCAGTGCCCCCCTTCGGACGGTGAACACTGAAGCTTTCTTT. The chain employs TRBV20-1 and TRBJ1-1; D is unclear. This CDR3 comprises 14 residues. CDR1 DFQATT and CDR2 SNEGSKA come from the germline V gene (reference sequence). Trimming shortened V by 6 bases and J by 0 bases, and 14 bases separated the two germline ends.

This clonotype appeared once. J is TRBJ2-1 and V is TRBV3-1; 14 bases map to TRBD2. CDR1 is LGHDT, CDR2 YNNKEL, per germline (reference sequence). The junction had 7 bases not matched to a gene; V was cut back by 1 base and J by 8 bases. The CDR3 covers 17 residues. The CDR3 loop is CASSQGLAGGLVDEQFF. The DNA for the CDR3 is TGTGCCAGCAGCCAAGGACTAGCGGGGGGGCTAGTGGATGAGCAGTTCTTC.

V and J are TRBV5-6 and TRBJ1-2, with no clear D. There are 16 residues in the CDR3. The germline V gene has CDR1 SGHDT and CDR2 YYEEEE. V lost 1 base and J 3 bases, leaving 16 bases between the germline ends. CDR3 residues: CASSLSWSGFHYGYTF. CDR3 bases: TGTGCCAGCAGCTTGAGTTGGAGTGGATTTCACTATGGCTACACCTTC.

This sequence joins TRBV4-3 and TRBJ1-5, with unresolved D. The CDR3 extends over 17 amino acids. Germline V CDR1 and CDR2: LGHNA, YSLEER. Trimming stripped 0 bases from V and 0 bases from J, with 12 bases between. DNA for the CDR3: TGCGCCAGCAGCCAAGATCCGGGGAGTTATAGCAATCAGCCCCAGCATTTT. This codes for CASSQDPGSYSNQPQHF.

The chain recombines TRBV15 with TRBJ2-1; 8 bases align to TRBD2. V dropped 0 bases and J dropped 4; count of bases not matched to a gene: 5. Germline V gene sequence: CDR1 LNHNV, CDR2 YYDKDF (reference sequence). CDR3 length: 16 residues. DNA of the CDR3: TGTGCCACCAGCAGAGATCGGCCTAGCGGGTACAATGAGCAGTTCTTC. This translates into CATSRDRPSGYNEQFF.

V and J are TRBV6-5 and TRBJ2-5; TRBD1 matches 8 bases. Germline-derived CDR1 and CDR2 are MNHEY and SVGAGI. After removal of 2 bases from V and 3 bases from J, the junction contained 2 bases not matched to a gene. This CDR3 region has 14 residues. CDR3 amino acids: CASSYDRGEETQYF. In DNA, the CDR3 is TGTGCCAGCAGTTACGACAGGGGCGAAGAGACCCAGTACTTC.

This clonotype was observed a few times. The chain carries TRBV5-6 and TRBJ1-4; maybe TRBD1 (5 bases). Trimming took 1 base from V and 0 from J, leaving 13 bases between them. This CDR3 spans 17 amino acids. Germline V gene data show CDR1 as SGHDT and CDR2 as YYEEEE. CDR3 residues: CASSLRGRDATNEKLFF. The CDR3 DNA sequence: TGTGCCAGCAGCTTGAGGGGCAGGGATGCAACTAATGAAAAACTGTTTTTT. The complete variable domain, with remaining parts taken from reference TRBV5-6 and TRBJ1-4, reads DAGVTQSPTHLIKTRGQQVTLRCSPKSGHDTVSWYQQALGQGPQFIFQYYEEEERQRGNFPDRFSGHQFPNYSSELNVNALLLGDSALYLCASSLRGRDATNEKLFFGSGTQLSVL.

V is TRBV12-3 or TRBV12-4 and J is TRBJ1-4; D call uncertain. This CDR3 has 16 residues. V gave up 0 bases and J gave up 4 bases, with 12 bases separating them. The CDR3 sequence is CASSLASLEGNEKLFF. Here the CDR3 DNA reads TGTGCCAGCAGTTTAGCCTCGCTTGAGGGTAATGAAAAACTGTTTTTT.

Only a few counts were recorded for this clonotype. The gene calls are TRBV5-1 and TRBJ2-1; maybe TRBD1 (6 bases). Trimming cost V 3 bases and J 8 bases, with 15 bases left between them. This CDR3 is 14 amino acids long. Germline V CDR1 and CDR2: SGHRS, YFSETQ. CDR3 sequence (DNA): TGCGCCAGCAGCTCGGCGACAGGAAGGCATGAGCAGTTCTTC. Residues: CASSSATGRHEQFF.

Turning to this clonotype: The junction departs from the called germline gene at one end, perhaps through a read error. This rearrangement joins TRBV28 to TRBJ2-7; D is perhaps TRBD2 (5 bases). From germline, CDR1 is MDHEN and CDR2 SYDVKM. This CDR3 has 14 residues. The CDR3 DNA reads as TGTGCCAGCAACAGCGGTTCAACCTCCTACGGGCAGTACTTC. This sequence encodes CASNSGSTSYGQYF.

The CDR3 bases are TGCAGCGTTGCACAGGGAGAACGGACCCAGTACTTC. As protein: CSVAQGERTQYF. The V gene is TRBV29-1, the J gene TRBJ2-5, with TRBD1 as a possible D gene (6 bases). Looked up from germline, CDR1 is SQVTM and CDR2 is ANQGSEA. The CDR3 extends over 12 amino acids. V lost 4 bases and J 7 bases, leaving 13 bases between the germline ends.

The table lists this clonotype with a few counts. The J gene is TRBJ2-1, the V gene TRBV12-3 or TRBV12-4; D is uncertain. This CDR3 contains 15 residues. V was cut by 3 bases and J by 4 bases, with 13 bases left in between. The CDR3 nucleotides read TGTGCCAGCAGTTTCTGGAGACGGGCATACAATGAGCAGTTCTTC. Amino acids: CASSFWRRAYNEQFF.

The rearrangement joins TRBV6-2 or TRBV6-3 to TRBJ2-4; 8 nucleotides align to TRBD1. Germline V gene sequence: CDR1 MNHEY, CDR2 SVGEGT. Unmatched junction bases numbered 8, after V lost 2 bases and J lost 2 bases. The CDR3 has 17 residues. The DNA of the CDR3 is TGTGCCAGCAGTTACCACCCGACAGGGGATACCAAAAACATTCAGTACTTC. It specifies CASSYHPTGDTKNIQYF.

On this clonotype itself: At one boundary the junction diverges from the germline segment, which might be a read error. This chain joins TRBV4-2 and TRBJ2-1, with TRBD2 matching over 8 bases. From germline, CDR1 is LGHNA and CDR2 YNFKEQ. The CDR3 is made up of 16 amino acids. CDR3 coding DNA: TGTGCCAGCAGCCCCTCGGGGGGTAGCGGGGACAATGGGCAGTTCTTC. Protein sequence: CASSPSGGSGDNGQFF.

The V call is TRBV20-1, the J call TRBJ2-3; TRBD1 might be the D (7 bases). Germline-derived CDR1 and CDR2 are DFQATT and SNEGSKA (reference sequence). Trimming took 5 bases from V and 7 from J, leaving 16 bases between them. The CDR3 has 13 amino acids. CDR3 coding DNA: TGCAGTGCTCGGGGGTGGGACAGCTATACGCAGTATTTT. It encodes CSARGWDSYTQYF.

This clonotype occurred a few times. This chain uses TRBV5-1 with TRBJ2-7; 9 bases match TRBD1. The V gene end was trimmed by 0 bases and the J gene end by 6 bases; junction bases not matched to a gene: 4. This CDR3 is built from 14 residues. CDR1 and CDR2 (germline): SGHRS, YFSETQ. This CDR3 is CASSLERTGVEQYF. As DNA, the CDR3 is TGCGCCAGCAGCTTGGAGCGGACAGGGGTCGAGCAGTACTTC. Supplemented by reference TRBV5-1 and TRBJ2-7, the full variable domain reads KAGVTQTPRYLIKTRGQQVTLSCSPISGHRSVSWYQQTPGQGLQFLFEYFSETQRNKGNFPGRFSGRQFSNSRSEMNVSTLELGDSALYLCASSLERTGVEQYFGPGTRLTVT.

The rearrangement links TRBV27 to TRBJ1-1, with 7 bases aligning to TRBD1. Germline V gives CDR1 MNHEY, CDR2 SMNVEV (reference sequence). J gave up 6 bases and V 6 bases, and 10 bases lay outside the gene matches. The CDR3 contains 14 residues. The CDR3 protein is CASSKTGLIAEAFF. CDR3 sequence (DNA): TGTGCCAGCAGCAAGACAGGGCTAATTGCTGAAGCTTTCTTT.

The table lists this clonotype with a few counts. This sequence joins TRBV6-2 or TRBV6-3 and TRBJ2-6; perhaps TRBD2 as D (5 bases). Looked up from germline, CDR1 is MNHEY and CDR2 is SVGEGT. The CDR3 sequence is 15 residues long. Trimming pared 2 bases from V and 0 bases from J, leaving 5 bases between. CDR3 bases: TGTGCCAGCAGTTACGGACTCTCTGGGGCCAACGTCCTGACTTTC. Protein product: CASSYGLSGANVLTF.